The 3 T cell receptor beta chains presented below share a single source sample, sequenced in a study of cytomegalovirus exposure and HLA in healthy donors. PCR was performed using 60 Vbeta and 13 Jbeta primers. Repertoires were generated with immunoSEQ multiplex PCR, while TCRdb's copy carries only in-frame clones and drops some. This table has some 150,000 clones, 70% to 85% appearing once. Sequencing input: PBMCs. The receptors derive from a woman between 45 and 60 years old in good health and CMV-seropositive.

V is TRBV9 and J is TRBJ1-1; 10 positions agree with TRBD1. The length of the CDR3 is 14 residues. V lost 3 bases to trimming and J lost 4 bases; unmatched junction nucleotides: 3. Germline CDR1 is SGDLS and CDR2 is YYNGEE. CDR3 loop: CASSAGTGVTEAFF. The CDR3 DNA sequence: TGTGCCAGCAGCGCCGGGACAGGGGTCACTGAAGCTTTCTTT.

The V and J genes are TRBV5-1 and TRBJ1-3, with 9 positions matching TRBD1. The germline V gene has CDR1 SGHRS and CDR2 YFSETQ. J gave up 5 bases and V 4 bases, and 4 bases lay outside the gene matches. The CDR3 has 14 residues. Here the CDR3 DNA reads TGCGCCAGCAGCCCGGGACAGGGTCGAAACACCATATATTTT. Encoded protein: CASSPGQGRNTIYF.

The table lists this clone with a few counts. This chain connects TRBV11-2 to TRBJ2-1, with D tentatively TRBD2 (5 bases). V lost 4 bases to trimming and J lost 7 bases, with 8 bases between them. CDR1 and CDR2 from the germline V gene are SGHAT and FQNNGV. The CDR3 spans 12 residues. CDR3 sequence reads: CASSSDSNEQFF. CDR3 nucleotide sequence: TGTGCCAGCAGCTCGGACTCTAATGAGCAGTTCTTC.